Listed here are 24 T cell receptor beta chains from one sample, sequenced in a study of OX40 agonist ivuxolimab in advanced cancers. Sequencing used immunoSEQ multiplex PCR; TCRdb keeps in-frame clones, though not all of them. The sample shows about 48,000 clones, around 90% of them seen only once. The source material was CD4+ or CD8+ T cells sorted from blood, sampled in a trial of the OX40 agonist ivuxolimab. The receptors originated from an adult with an advanced solid tumor such as melanoma, head and neck, liver or kidney cancer.

The V call is TRBV4-2, the J call TRBJ1-1, with a tentative D call TRBD1 (5 bases). The CDR3 is made up of 16 amino acids. Germline V gene sequence: CDR1 LGHNA, CDR2 YNFKEQ. V was pared by 0 bases and J by 5 bases, with 16 bases between. In nucleotides, the CDR3 is TGTGCCAGCAGCCAAGATAACGGGGGAGGAAAAACTGAAGCTTTCTTT. Protein: CASSQDNGGGKTEAFF.

This sequence joins TRBV20-1 and TRBJ1-2; no clear D. CDR1 is DFQATT, CDR2 SNEGSKA, per germline (reference sequence). There are 11 residues in the CDR3. The V end was cut by 8 bases, the J end by 8 bases, with 15 bases between. The CDR3 nucleotides read TGCAGTCAGCTGGGAGGAGGGGGCTACACCTTC. Its protein is CSQLGGGGYTF.

DNA of the CDR3: TGCGCCAGCAGTGTTGACAGGGGGTTCTACGAGCAGTACTTC. It specifies CASSVDRGFYEQYF. The V and J genes are TRBV10-2 and TRBJ2-7; 9 bases fit TRBD1. The CDR3 spans 14 residues. V shed 4 bases and J 3 bases; nucleotides not matched to a gene: 4. The germline V gene encodes CDR1 WSHSY and CDR2 SAAADI.

This clone came up a few times. V usage is TRBV19 and J usage is TRBJ2-1; D gene ambiguous. The CDR3 sequence is 12 residues long. The germline V gene encodes CDR1 LNHDA and CDR2 SQIVND (reference sequence). Trimming stripped 5 bases from V and 4 bases from J, with 6 bases between. In DNA, the CDR3 is TGTGCCAGTAGTGGTTCTTACAATGAGCAGTTCTTC. The encoded protein is CASSGSYNEQFF.

This rearrangement joins TRBV28 to TRBJ1-3; tentatively, D is TRBD1 (6 bases). The CDR3 has 17 amino acids. Germline CDR1 reads MDHEN; CDR2 reads SYDVKM. V lost 3 bases and J lost 2, with 17 bases in between. CDR3 sequence (DNA): TGTGCCAGCAGTTTGCCGGGACAATTTCTTGCTGGAAACACCATATATTTT. Residues: CASSLPGQFLAGNTIYF.

J is TRBJ1-1 and V is TRBV30; D remains unclear. There are 12 residues in the CDR3. CDR1 is GTSNPN and CDR2 is SVGIG in the germline V gene (reference sequence). Trimming pared 2 bases from V and 4 bases from J, leaving 8 bases between. The CDR3 sequence: CAWSSGFTEAFF. DNA for the CDR3: TGTGCCTGGAGTAGCGGGTTCACTGAAGCTTTCTTT. Full variable domain (remainder filled in from reference TRBV30 and TRBJ1-1): SQTIHQWPATLVQPVGSPLSLECTVEGTSNPNLYWYRQAAGRGLQLLFYSVGIGQISSEVPQNLSASRPQDRQFILSSKKLLLSDSGFYLCAWSSGFTEAFFGQGTRLTVV.

The chain has TRBV6-1 and TRBJ2-7; 9 nucleotides align to TRBD1. The CDR3 is 13 amino acids. CDR1 MNHNS and CDR2 SASEGT come from the germline V gene. V lost 6 bases and J lost 4; bases outside the gene matches: 4. The CDR3 DNA is TGTGCCAGCAGGGGGACAGGGATATACGAGCAGTACTTC. It translates to CASRGTGIYEQYF.

The chain has TRBV4-1 and TRBJ1-1; 9 nucleotides line up with TRBD1. With 4 bases clipped from V and 3 bases from J, the junction kept 3 bases outside the gene matches. This CDR3 comprises 14 residues. In germline, CDR1 is MGHRA, CDR2 YSYEKL. The CDR3 is CASSPTGGHTEAFF. The CDR3 DNA follows: TGCGCCAGCAGCCCCACAGGGGGCCACACTGAAGCTTTCTTT.

In nucleotides, the CDR3 is TGTGCCAGCAGCTCCCGACTAGCGGGGGGGCTGGAGACCCAGTACTTC. Protein: CASSSRLAGGLETQYF. The chain joins TRBV11-2 to TRBJ2-5; 14 bases are shared with TRBD2. The CDR3 is 16 residues long. V trimming: 4 bases; J trimming: 5 bases; junction bases outside the gene matches: 6. Looked up from germline, CDR1 is SGHAT and CDR2 is FQNNGV.

This chain connects TRBV28 to TRBJ2-1; 8 positions match TRBD2. Germline CDR1 MDHEN, CDR2 SYDVKM. V gave up 5 bases and J gave up 2 bases; unmatched junction bases: 5. The CDR3 totals 15 residues. The DNA of the CDR3 is TGTGCCAGCAGTCGAGCGGGAGCCACCTACAATGAGCAGTTCTTC. It specifies CASSRAGATYNEQFF.

This clone occurred once. The V call is TRBV6-1, the J call TRBJ1-6, with D unclear. Trimming shortened V by 7 bases and J by 3 bases, and 7 bases separated the two germline ends. There are 13 residues in the CDR3. Germline V gene data show CDR1 as MNHNS and CDR2 as SASEGT. The CDR3 sequence is CASTDYYNSPLHF. The CDR3 bases are TGTGCCAGCACGGACTACTATAATTCACCCCTCCACTTT.

V and J are TRBV2 and TRBJ2-7; TRBD2 is a possible D gene (6 bases). CDR1 SNHLY and CDR2 FYNNEI come from the germline V gene. The CDR3 sequence is 14 residues long. V was cut by 7 bases and J by 0 bases, with 13 bases left in between. The CDR3 DNA reads TGTGCCAGCACCCTAGCGCAGAGCTCCTACGAGCAGTACTTC. Translating it yields CASTLAQSSYEQYF.

This sequence joins TRBV25-1 and TRBJ2-1, with TRBD2 identical over 7 bases. Germline CDR1 is MGHDK and CDR2 is SYGVNS. Losses at the gene ends were 5 bases for V and 9 bases for J; bases not matched to a gene: 7. The CDR3 has 13 amino acids. In nucleotides, the CDR3 is TGTGCCAGCAGTAAATCGGGAGGAGCTGAGCAGTTCTTC. Translating gives CASSKSGGAEQFF.

The chain employs TRBV5-6 and TRBJ2-7; possible D gene TRBD1, 5 bases. V was shortened by 2 bases and J by 4 bases, with 13 bases between the two germline ends. Germline values: CDR1 SGHDT, CDR2 YYEEEE. The CDR3 is 14 residues long. The DNA of the CDR3 is TGTGCCAGCAGCTTCTGGGCAGGGTGGTACGAGCAGTACTTC. This codes for CASSFWAGWYEQYF.

V usage is TRBV7-3 and J usage is TRBJ2-5, with TRBD2 identical over 10 bases. The CDR3 is 15 residues long. After removal of 5 bases from V and 5 bases from J, the junction contained 8 bases not matched to a gene. Germline lookup yields CDR1 SGHTA and CDR2 FQGTGA. CDR3 DNA: TGTGCCAGCAGCAGTTATAGCGGGGGGACGGAGACCCAGTACTTC. Protein sequence: CASSSYSGGTETQYF.

The chain has TRBV7-9 and TRBJ2-4, with a possible D match to TRBD1 (5 bases). CDR1 is SEHNR, CDR2 FQNEAQ, per germline (reference sequence). The CDR3 length is 15 residues. With 3 bases removed from V and 5 bases from J, the gap between germline ends came to 14 bases. CDR3 DNA: TGTGCCAGCAGCTTTCGAGGAGTAGGGGAAAACATTCAGTACTTC. It specifies CASSFRGVGENIQYF.

Written as DNA, the CDR3 is TGTGCCAGCAGTTACCGGTGGGGGTCTTACGGAGAGACCCAGTACTTC. Protein sequence: CASSYRWGSYGETQYF. The chain has TRBV6-5 and TRBJ2-5; D may correspond to TRBD1 or TRBD2 (5 bases each). This CDR3 region has 16 residues. Trimming removed 2 bases at V and 4 bases at J, with 17 bases between. Germline-derived CDR1 and CDR2 are MNHEY and SVGAGI.

V is TRBV5-1 and J is TRBJ2-7; 8 nucleotides line up with TRBD2. V shed 6 bases, J shed 3 bases, and the junction held 5 bases outside the gene matches. This CDR3 is built from 13 residues. CDR1 is SGHRS and CDR2 is YFSETQ in the germline V gene. CDR3 loop: CASTPAGGYEQYF. As DNA, the CDR3 is TGCGCCAGCACCCCGGCGGGAGGCTACGAGCAGTACTTC.

The CDR3 coding sequence is TGTGCCAGCACTACAGGATTCTCTGGGGCCAACGTCCTGACTTTC. The encoded protein is CASTTGFSGANVLTF. This chain links TRBV2 with TRBJ2-6; tentative D call: TRBD1 (5 bases). V shed 7 bases and J shed 0 bases, with 10 bases lying between them. The CDR3 length is 15 residues. Germline V gene sequence: CDR1 SNHLY, CDR2 FYNNEI.

The CDR3, as DNA: TGTGCCAGCAGCGAACAGGGGGCCGAGGAGCAGTACTTC. Amino acid sequence: CASSEQGAEEQYF. The genes are TRBV9 and TRBJ2-7, with TRBD1 identical over 9 bases. V trimming: 3 bases; J trimming: 7 bases; junction bases outside the gene matches: 5. CDR3 size: 13 residues. Germline lookup yields CDR1 SGDLS and CDR2 YYNGEE.

This clone is a singleton in its sample. This chain joins TRBV2 and TRBJ1-5; D is ambiguous. Per the germline V gene, CDR1 is SNHLY and CDR2 is FYNNEI. V lost 8 bases and J 6 bases, leaving 26 bases between the germline ends. There are 17 residues in the CDR3. The CDR3, as DNA: TGTGCCAGCCCCTCCCGGACCCTGGGTTGGATGGGTCAGCCCCAGCATTTT. The encoded protein is CASPSRTLGWMGQPQHF.

The V gene is TRBV2, the J gene TRBJ1-1; tentatively, D is TRBD1 (6 bases). Germline lookup yields CDR1 SNHLY and CDR2 FYNNEI. CDR3 size: 15 residues. Trimming left V 6 bases short and J 1 base short, with 15 bases between. The chain's CDR3 is CASSLTGQANTEAFF. The CDR3 DNA is TGTGCCAGCAGCCTGACGGGACAAGCGAACACTGAAGCTTTCTTT. Looking up the rest from reference TRBV2 and TRBJ1-1 gives the full variable domain: EPEVTQTPSHQVTQMGQEVILRCVPISNHLYFYWYRQILGQKVEFLVSFYNNEISEKSEIFDDQFSVERPDGSNFTLKIRSTKLEDSAMYFCASSLTGQANTEAFFGQGTRLTVV.

V is TRBV5-1 and J is TRBJ2-1; D is unresolved. This CDR3 contains 13 residues. Germline V gives CDR1 SGHRS, CDR2 YFSETQ. The germline V and J ends were trimmed by 4 bases and 9 bases, with 14 bases remaining between them. The CDR3 region is CASSPIEIGEQFF. The CDR3 nucleotides are TGCGCCAGCAGCCCTATCGAGATAGGTGAGCAGTTCTTC.

This sequence joins TRBV5-1 and TRBJ2-3; 9 bases are shared with TRBD2. Germline CDR1 is SGHRS and CDR2 is YFSETQ. The CDR3 extends over 15 amino acids. The trim removed 0 bases at V and 4 bases at J, leaving 3 bases unmatched. The CDR3 loop is CASSLVAGGADTQYF. In DNA, the CDR3 is TGCGCCAGCAGCTTGGTGGCGGGGGGGGCAGATACGCAGTATTTT.